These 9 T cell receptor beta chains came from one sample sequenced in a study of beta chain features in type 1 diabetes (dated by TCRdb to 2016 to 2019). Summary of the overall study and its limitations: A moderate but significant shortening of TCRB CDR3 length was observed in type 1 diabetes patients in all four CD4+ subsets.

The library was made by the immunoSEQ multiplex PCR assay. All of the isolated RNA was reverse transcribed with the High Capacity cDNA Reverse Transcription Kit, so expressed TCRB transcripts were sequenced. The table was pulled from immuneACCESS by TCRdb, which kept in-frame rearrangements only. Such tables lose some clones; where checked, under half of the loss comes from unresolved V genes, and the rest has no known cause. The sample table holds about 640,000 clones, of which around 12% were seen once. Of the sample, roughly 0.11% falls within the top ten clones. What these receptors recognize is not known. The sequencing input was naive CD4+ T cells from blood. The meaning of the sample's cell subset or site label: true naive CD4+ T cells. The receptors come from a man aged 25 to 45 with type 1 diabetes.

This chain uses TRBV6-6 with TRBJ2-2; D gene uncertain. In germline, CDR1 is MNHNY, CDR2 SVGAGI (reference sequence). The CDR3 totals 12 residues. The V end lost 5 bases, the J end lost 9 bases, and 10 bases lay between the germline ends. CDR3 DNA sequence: TGTGCCAGCAGTCCGCAGCTCCGGGAGCTGTTTTTT. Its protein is CASSPQLRELFF.

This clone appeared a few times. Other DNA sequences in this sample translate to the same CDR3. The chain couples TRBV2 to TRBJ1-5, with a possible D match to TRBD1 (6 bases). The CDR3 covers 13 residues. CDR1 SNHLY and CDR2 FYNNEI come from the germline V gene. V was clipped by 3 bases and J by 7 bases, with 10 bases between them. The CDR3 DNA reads TGTGCCAGCAGTGATGGCAGGGGCCAGCCCCAGCATTTT. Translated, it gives CASSDGRGQPQHF.

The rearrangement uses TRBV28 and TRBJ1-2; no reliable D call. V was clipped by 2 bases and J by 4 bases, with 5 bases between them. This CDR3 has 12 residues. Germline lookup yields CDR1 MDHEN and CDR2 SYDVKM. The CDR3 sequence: CASSLGFYGYTF. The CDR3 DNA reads TGTGCCAGCAGTTTAGGGTTCTATGGCTACACCTTC.

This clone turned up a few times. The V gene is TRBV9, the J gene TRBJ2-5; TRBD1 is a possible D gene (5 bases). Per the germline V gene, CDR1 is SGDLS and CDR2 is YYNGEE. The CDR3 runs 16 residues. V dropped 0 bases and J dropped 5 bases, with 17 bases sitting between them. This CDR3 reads CASSVDSGPRGETQYF. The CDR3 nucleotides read TGTGCCAGCAGCGTAGATTCAGGGCCGCGTGGGGAGACCCAGTACTTC.

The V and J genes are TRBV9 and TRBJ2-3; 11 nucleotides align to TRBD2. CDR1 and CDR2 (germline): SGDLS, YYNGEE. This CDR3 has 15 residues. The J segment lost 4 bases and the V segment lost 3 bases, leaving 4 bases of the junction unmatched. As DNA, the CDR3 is TGTGCCAGCAGCGGGACTAGCGGGCCCCCAGATACGCAGTATTTT. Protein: CASSGTSGPPDTQYF.

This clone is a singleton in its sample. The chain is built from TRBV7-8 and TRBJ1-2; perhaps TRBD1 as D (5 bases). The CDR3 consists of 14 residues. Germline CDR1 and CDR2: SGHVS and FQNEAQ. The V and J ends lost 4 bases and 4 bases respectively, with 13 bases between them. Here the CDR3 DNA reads TGTGCCAGCAGCTCCCCCAGGGACTCCTATGGCTACACCTTC. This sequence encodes CASSSPRDSYGYTF.

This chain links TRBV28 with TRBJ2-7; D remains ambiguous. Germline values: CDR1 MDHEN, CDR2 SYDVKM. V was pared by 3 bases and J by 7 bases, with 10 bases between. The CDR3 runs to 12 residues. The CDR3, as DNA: TGTGCCAGCAGTTTCAAGTTGTGGGAGCAGTACTTC. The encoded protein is CASSFKLWEQYF. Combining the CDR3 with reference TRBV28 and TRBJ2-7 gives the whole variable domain DVKVTQSSRYLVKRTGEKVFLECVQDMDHENMFWYRQDPGLGLRLIYFSYDVKMKEKGDIPEGYSVSREKKERFSLILESASTNQTSMYLCASSFKLWEQYFGPGTRLTVT.

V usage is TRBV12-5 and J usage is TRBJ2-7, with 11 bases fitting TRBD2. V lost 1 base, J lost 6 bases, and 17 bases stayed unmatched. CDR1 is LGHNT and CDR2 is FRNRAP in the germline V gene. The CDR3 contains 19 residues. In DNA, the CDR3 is TGTGCTAGTGGTTTGGCGCCCCGGGATAGCGGGGGGGCCGCAACCGAGCAGTACTTC. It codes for CASGLAPRDSGGAATEQYF. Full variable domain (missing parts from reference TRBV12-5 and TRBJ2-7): DARVTQTPRHKVTEMGQEVTMRCQPILGHNTVFWYRQTMMQGLELLAYFRNRAPLDDSGMPKDRFSAEMPDATLATLKIQPSEPRDSAVYFCASGLAPRDSGGAATEQYFGPGTRLTVT.

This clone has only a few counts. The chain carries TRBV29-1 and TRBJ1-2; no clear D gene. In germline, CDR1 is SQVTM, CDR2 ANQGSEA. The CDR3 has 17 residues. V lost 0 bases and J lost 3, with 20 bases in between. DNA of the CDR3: TGCAGCGTTGAAGATAGCGTCCGTACCTCACGGGACTATGGCTACACCTTC. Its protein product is CSVEDSVRTSRDYGYTF.